This entry lists 25 T cell receptor beta chains sequenced from one sample in a study of T-cell reconstitution after alpha-beta-depleted transplantation in children. Unique molecular identifiers were incorporated when the TCRbeta library was constructed. Using its own MiXCR run on the PCR reads, TCRdb lists one record per CDR3 protein. The data show about 240,000 distinct CDR3 sequences, more than 10% seen once. This specimen was PBMCs from the stem cell graft donor, taken from the stem cell graft. The receptor source for this set is a human donor who donated a stem cell graft to a child with acute lymphoblastic leukemia.

This clonotype appeared many times. V is TRBV6-5 and J is TRBJ1-5, with TRBD1 as a possible D gene (5 bases). The CDR3 has 15 residues. CDR1 and CDR2 from the germline V gene are MNHEY and SVGAGI. With 0 bases removed from V and 4 bases from J, the gap between germline ends came to 10 bases. The CDR3 here is CASSYSISGNQPQHF. The CDR3 nucleotides are TGTGCCAGCAGTTACTCGATCTCAGGGAATCAGCCCCAGCATTTT.

This clonotype was seen only once. The V gene is TRBV4-3, the J gene TRBJ2-7, with 11 bases fitting TRBD2. Germline trimming cut 0 bases from V and 2 bases from J; bases unmatched to any gene: 15. The CDR3 runs 20 residues. CDR1 and CDR2 from the germline V gene are LGHNA and YSLEER. The CDR3 DNA reads as TGCGCCAGCAGCCAAGATGCGGTAGAACTAGCGGGGGCCTTGCCCTACGAGCAGTACTTC. Its translation is CASSQDAVELAGALPYEQYF.

The sample holds many counts of this clonotype. The V and J genes are TRBV27 and TRBJ2-7; D may be TRBD2 (6 bases). The CDR3 consists of 14 residues. Trimming took off 4 bases at V and 1 base at J, with 11 bases between the two ends. The V gene's germline CDR1 is MNHEY and CDR2 SMNVEV (reference sequence). The CDR3 reads CASSSYRESYEQYF. Written as DNA, the CDR3 is TGTGCCAGCAGTTCCTACCGGGAGTCCTACGAGCAGTACTTC.

This clonotype was seen ten or more times. This chain joins TRBV19 and TRBJ1-5; D ambiguous. Germline loops: CDR1 LNHDA, CDR2 SQIVND (reference sequence). Trimming cost V 1 base and J 3 bases, with 7 bases left between them. The CDR3 has 14 residues. CDR3 amino acids: CASSIVGDNQPQHF. Written as DNA, the CDR3 is TGTGCCAGTAGTATAGTTGGGGACAATCAGCCCCAGCATTTT.

This clonotype was detected many times. CDR3 protein: CAISESSAVFKQYF. The DNA of the CDR3 is TGTGCCATCAGTGAGAGCAGCGCCGTTTTCAAGCAGTACTTC. V gene TRBV10-3 combines with J gene TRBJ2-7, with D unclear. CDR1 and CDR2 from the germline V gene are ENHRY and SYGVKD. The CDR3 runs 14 residues. The V gene lost 2 bases and the J gene lost 8 bases, with 16 bases spanning the gap.

This clonotype showed up many times. The chain couples TRBV7-9 to TRBJ2-7; 10 positions agree with TRBD2. This CDR3 has 14 amino acids. Looked up from germline, CDR1 is SEHNR and CDR2 is FQNEAQ (reference sequence). V shed 6 bases, J shed 4 bases, and the junction held 6 bases outside the gene matches. DNA of the CDR3: TGTGCCAGCAGACCTAGCGGGAGTGATTACGAGCAGTACTTC. Residues: CASRPSGSDYEQYF.

This clonotype has ten or more counts. The chain carries TRBV20-1 and TRBJ1-2; D remains unclear. CDR1 and CDR2 (germline): DFQATT, SNEGSKA (reference sequence). V lost 5 bases and J 2 bases, leaving 27 bases between the germline ends. The CDR3 is 18 amino acids. The CDR3 region has the DNA TGCAGTGCTGAGCCTGGACGGTTAAACACCTTTTCCAACTATGGCTACACCTTC. It translates to CSAEPGRLNTFSNYGYTF.

This clonotype has ten or more counts. The V call is TRBV7-9, the J call TRBJ2-1, with no clear D. Germline loops: CDR1 SEHNR, CDR2 FQNEAQ (reference sequence). The CDR3 is 14 amino acids. V lost 3 bases and J lost 4, with 10 bases in between. The chain's CDR3 is CASSFGDGYNEQFF. Written as DNA, the CDR3 is TGTGCCAGCAGCTTTGGCGACGGATACAATGAGCAGTTCTTC.

This clonotype was found many times. CDR3 sequence: CASGPRDRGRTGELFF. CDR3 DNA sequence: TGTGCCAGCGGCCCCCGGGACAGGGGGCGCACCGGGGAGCTGTTTTTT. The V and J genes are TRBV7-2 and TRBJ2-2; 12 bases agree with TRBD1. Germline loops: CDR1 SGHTA, CDR2 FQGNSA. J lost 4 bases, V lost 8 bases, and 8 bases had no gene match. This CDR3 is 16 amino acids long.

This clonotype appeared many times. The CDR3 is CASSDQGQEAYEQYF. CDR3 nucleotides: TGTGCCAGCAGTGACCAGGGACAGGAGGCCTACGAGCAGTACTTC. This sequence joins TRBV6-1 and TRBJ2-7; 8 nucleotides match TRBD1. Per the germline V gene, CDR1 is MNHNS and CDR2 is SASEGT. With V trimmed by 3 bases and J by 2 bases, 6 bases remained unmatched. The CDR3 length is 15 residues.

This clonotype was counted many times. The chain joins TRBV5-1 to TRBJ1-5; D not resolved. In germline, CDR1 is SGHRS, CDR2 YFSETQ. This CDR3 has 15 amino acids. Trimming took 0 bases from V and 0 from J, leaving 7 bases between them. CDR3: CASSLEGYSNQPQHF. The DNA for the CDR3 is TGCGCCAGCAGCTTGGAGGGCTATAGCAATCAGCCCCAGCATTTT.

Ten or more counts support this clonotype. The genes are TRBV6-1 and TRBJ2-1, with a weak D call TRBD2 (6 bases). The CDR3 loop spans 14 amino acids. V dropped 0 bases and J dropped 8 bases, with 11 bases sitting between them. The germline gives CDR1 MNHNS, CDR2 SASEGT. CDR3 sequence: CASSEAGRGDEQFF. The CDR3 nucleotides read TGTGCCAGCAGTGAAGCAGGGCGGGGTGATGAGCAGTTCTTC.

The rearrangement uses TRBV7-6 and TRBJ2-1; unclear D gene. The CDR3 runs 15 residues. Trimming removed 2 bases at V and 0 bases at J, with 8 bases between. Looked up from germline, CDR1 is SGHVS and CDR2 is FNYEAQ. CDR3 region: CASSLIYSSYNEQFF. The CDR3 coding sequence is TGTGCCAGCAGCTTAATTTACAGCTCCTACAATGAGCAGTTCTTC.

This clonotype was detected ten times or more. The chain carries TRBV5-1 and TRBJ1-1; possible D gene TRBD1, 6 bases. Trimming removed 1 base from V and 4 bases from J, with 8 bases in between. Germline V lookup: CDR1 SGHRS, CDR2 YFSETQ. The CDR3 consists of 13 residues. The CDR3 sequence: CASSLWGPTEAFF. The CDR3 nucleotides read TGCGCCAGCAGCTTGTGGGGGCCCACTGAAGCTTTCTTT.

This clonotype was picked up many times. The chain links TRBV6-1 to TRBJ2-6; D remains unclear. V lost 4 bases and J lost 2, with 15 bases in between. The CDR3 has 17 amino acids. The germline gives CDR1 MNHNS, CDR2 SASEGT. In nucleotides, the CDR3 is TGTGCCAGCAGTGCTATACCCACGAAGACTGGGGCCAACGTCCTGACTTTC. Protein sequence: CASSAIPTKTGANVLTF.

This clonotype was recorded a few times. The CDR3 region has the DNA TGTGCCTGGAGCGATGGACTGGCCTACGAGCAGTACTTC. Its protein product is CAWSDGLAYEQYF. The chain joins TRBV30 to TRBJ2-7, with a weak D call TRBD2 (5 bases). CDR3 length equals 13 residues. Germline lookup yields CDR1 GTSNPN and CDR2 SVGIG (reference sequence). The V gene lost 3 bases and the J gene lost 2 bases, with 11 bases spanning the gap.

This clonotype has ten or more counts. V usage is TRBV4-2 and J usage is TRBJ2-7; possible D gene TRBD2, 5 bases. Germline values: CDR1 LGHNA, CDR2 YNFKEQ. Trimming took off 1 base at V and 0 bases at J, with 16 bases between the two ends. CDR3 length: 17 residues. CDR3 region: CASSQVAPGRSSYEQYF. In DNA form, the CDR3 reads TGTGCCAGCAGCCAAGTAGCGCCGGGAAGGAGCTCCTACGAGCAGTACTTC.

This clonotype appeared many times. This rearrangement joins TRBV28 to TRBJ2-1, with D unclear. V lost 4 bases and J 3 bases, leaving 19 bases between the germline ends. Looked up from germline, CDR1 is MDHEN and CDR2 is SYDVKM. This CDR3 region has 17 residues. The CDR3 loop reads CASSSYPGRLGYNEQFF. The CDR3 region has the DNA TGTGCCAGCAGTTCTTATCCCGGGCGCCTGGGCTACAATGAGCAGTTCTTC.

This clonotype has at least ten counts. The chain combines TRBV7-6 with TRBJ2-7, with 7 positions matching TRBD2. This CDR3 is built from 15 residues. Germline assignment: CDR1 SGHVS and CDR2 FNYEAQ. J was trimmed by 6 bases and V by 5 bases; bases with no gene match: 13. As DNA, the CDR3 is TGTGCCAGCAGCCTTAGTCATGGGGGGGGGTCCGAGCAGTACTTC. Its translation: CASSLSHGGGSEQYF.

There are many counts of this clonotype. The rearrangement uses TRBV4-3 and TRBJ1-4; D call uncertain. The CDR3 has 15 residues. CDR1 is LGHNA, CDR2 YSLEER, per germline. V shed 4 bases and J shed 0 bases, with 9 bases lying between them. This chain's CDR3 is CASSRELATNEKLFF. The CDR3 DNA reads TGCGCCAGCAGCCGAGAGCTTGCAACTAATGAAAAACTGTTTTTT.

This clonotype has at least ten counts. The chain uses TRBV29-1 and TRBJ2-3; maybe TRBD1 (5 bases). Looked up from germline, CDR1 is SQVTM and CDR2 is ANQGSEA. This CDR3 has 13 residues. V lost 2 bases and J lost 0, with 6 bases in between. The CDR3: CSVEKGSTDTQYF. The CDR3 region has the DNA TGCAGCGTTGAAAAGGGGAGCACAGATACGCAGTATTTT.

This clonotype was seen ten or more times. The J gene is TRBJ2-2, the V gene TRBV30, with D hard to call. The germline V and J ends were trimmed by 3 bases and 5 bases, with 10 bases remaining between them. CDR1 is GTSNPN, CDR2 SVGIG, per germline (reference sequence). The CDR3 has 13 residues. The CDR3 coding sequence is TGTGCCTGGAGAGGTTTCGGTACCGGGGAGCTGTTTTTT. This codes for CAWRGFGTGELFF.

V and J are TRBV5-1 and TRBJ1-1; the D is unclear. Germline V lookup: CDR1 SGHRS, CDR2 YFSETQ. Trimming pared 4 bases from V and 5 bases from J, leaving 12 bases between. The CDR3 spans 13 residues. DNA for the CDR3: TGCGCCAGCAGCCTAGGGATAGGGACTGAAGCTTTCTTT. Its protein product is CASSLGIGTEAFF.

Comment on this clonotype: A much larger clonotype is one base distant, so this may be a read error. The CDR3 DNA is TGCGCCAGCAGCGAGACTAGCGTGAGCTCCTACGAGCAGTACTTC. It is translated as CASSETSVSSYEQYF. The chain links TRBV5-1 to TRBJ2-7; 8 nucleotides line up with TRBD2. Germline V CDR1 and CDR2: SGHRS, YFSETQ. CDR3 size: 15 residues. V dropped 4 bases and J dropped 0; count of bases not matched to a gene: 6.

This clonotype was observed many times. This sequence joins TRBV10-3 and TRBJ2-7; D possibly uses TRBD1 or TRBD2 (5 bases each). Germline CDR1 is ENHRY and CDR2 is SYGVKD. The CDR3 has 16 residues. V lost 0 bases to trimming and J lost 0 bases, with 12 bases between them. CDR3 sequence reads: CAISESRDGVSYEQYF. In DNA, the CDR3 is TGTGCCATCAGTGAGTCAAGGGACGGAGTCTCCTACGAGCAGTACTTC.